This paragraph covers one T cell receptor beta chain sequence. The CDR3 is 14 residues long. Germline CDR1 SGHNT, CDR2 YENEEA. Between the trimmed V and J ends, which lost 9 bases and 6 bases, there was a span of 21 bases. After constant-region reverse-primer amplification, full-length variable regions underwent semi-nested PCR with Nested Universal Primer A. TCRdb re-derived calls from the 5' RACE reads in MiXCR, one entry per CDR3 protein. In the table there are more than 10,000 distinct CDR3 sequences, about 53% of which are singletons. Cells sorted as Tregs were CD4+, CD25+ and CD127-/low. This receptor was taken from a female donor with breast cancer. This chain joins TRBV11-3 and TRBJ2-7; D might be TRBD1 (5 bases). Sequencing input: tumor-infiltrating Tregs sorted from the breast tumor. CDR3 protein: CASRHWGSGREQYV. CDR3 sequence (DNA): TGTGCCAGTAGGCATTGGGGATCAGGGCGCGAGCAGTACGTC.